This T cell receptor (beta chain) stems from a study of blood T cell repertoires in COVID-19. Study-wide background: From T cells, B-cell-depleted T cells, or PBMCs came the material, which was cDNA or gDNA.

This CDR3 has 13 amino acids. V lost 1 base and J 0 bases, leaving 4 bases between the germline ends. Looked up from germline, CDR1 is SGDLS and CDR2 is YYNGEE. Profiling relied on immunoSEQ multiplex PCR, and the TCRdb table lists in-frame clones only, not all of them. The sample has about 81,000 clones; 75% to 90% are singletons. The receptor was derived from an elderly woman with active COVID-19. This chain uses TRBV9 with TRBJ2-5; D not resolved. Sequencing was carried out using peripheral blood. CDR3: CASSVRDQETQYF. In DNA, the CDR3 is TGTGCCAGCAGCGTACGGGACCAAGAGACCCAGTACTTC.